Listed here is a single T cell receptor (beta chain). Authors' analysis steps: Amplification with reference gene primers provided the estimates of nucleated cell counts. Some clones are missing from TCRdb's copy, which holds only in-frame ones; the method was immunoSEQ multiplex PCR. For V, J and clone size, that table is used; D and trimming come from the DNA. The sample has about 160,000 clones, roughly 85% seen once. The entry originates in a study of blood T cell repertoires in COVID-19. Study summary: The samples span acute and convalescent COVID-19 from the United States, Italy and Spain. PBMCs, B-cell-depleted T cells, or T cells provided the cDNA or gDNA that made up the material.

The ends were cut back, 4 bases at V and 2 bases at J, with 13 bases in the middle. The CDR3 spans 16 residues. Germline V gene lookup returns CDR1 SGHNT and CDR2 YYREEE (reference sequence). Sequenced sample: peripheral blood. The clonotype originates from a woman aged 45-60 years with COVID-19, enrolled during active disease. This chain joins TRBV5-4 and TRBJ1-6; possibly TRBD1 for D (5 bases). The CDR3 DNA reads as TGTGCCAGCAGCCTCGGGGGTCCCACCTATAATTCACCCCTCCACTTT. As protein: CASSLGGPTYNSPLHF.